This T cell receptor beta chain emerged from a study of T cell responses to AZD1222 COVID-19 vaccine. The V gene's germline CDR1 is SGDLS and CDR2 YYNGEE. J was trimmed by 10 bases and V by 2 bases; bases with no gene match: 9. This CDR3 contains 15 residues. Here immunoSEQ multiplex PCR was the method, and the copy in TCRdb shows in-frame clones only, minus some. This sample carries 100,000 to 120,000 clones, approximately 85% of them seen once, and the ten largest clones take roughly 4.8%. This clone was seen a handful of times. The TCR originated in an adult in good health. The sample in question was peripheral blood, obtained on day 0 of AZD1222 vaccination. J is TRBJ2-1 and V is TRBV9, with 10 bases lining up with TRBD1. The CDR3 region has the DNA TGTGCCAGCAGCGTGGGACAGGGGCCGTCCCTGGAGCAGTTCTTC. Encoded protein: CASSVGQGPSLEQFF.